Detailed here is one T cell receptor (beta chain). Additional DNA sequences in this sample encode the identical CDR3. The sample comes from a study of control samples from healthy donors and cancer patients. CDR1 is SGHRS, CDR2 YFSETQ, per germline. V lost 0 bases and J lost 9; bases outside the gene matches: 14. The CDR3 has 17 residues. The repertoire was sequenced with immunoSEQ multiplex PCR; TCRdb's copy has only in-frame clones and lacks some. The table includes 93,000 or so clones, around nine tenths detected once. The chain is built from TRBV5-1 and TRBJ2-3; 9 nucleotides agree with TRBD2. Sample: PBMCs. The clonotype was recovered from a man in his sixties with lung cancer. The CDR3: CASSLAAGGGGGSTQYF. The DNA for the CDR3 is TGCGCCAGCAGCTTGGCCGCGGGCGGGGGGGGAGGAAGCACGCAGTATTTT.